The 5 T cell receptor beta chains below all came from one sample that was sequenced in a study of blood T cell repertoires in COVID-19. Clones were read by immunoSEQ multiplex PCR, and TCRdb kept only the in-frame ones, dropping some. The sample yields some 410,000 clones, roughly 90% seen once. Sequenced sample: PBMCs or T cells enriched from blood (not recorded which). Every receptor here comes from a young woman with acute COVID-19.

The V gene is TRBV3-1 (or the pseudogene TRBV3-2), the J gene TRBJ2-2; 8 bases agree with TRBD2. This CDR3 contains 16 residues. CDR1 and CDR2 (germline): LGHDT, YNNKEL (reference sequence). V shed 5 bases and J 1 base; nucleotides not matched to a gene: 6. This CDR3 is CASSIRGGGNTGELFF. The DNA for the CDR3 is TGTGCCAGCAGCATACGGGGGGGCGGGAACACCGGGGAGCTGTTTTTT.

The rearrangement joins TRBV11-1 to TRBJ2-1, with 10 bases fitting TRBD1. The CDR3 is 15 amino acids. Losses at the gene ends were 5 bases for V and 8 bases for J; bases not matched to a gene: 9. Germline-derived CDR1 and CDR2 are SGHAT and FQDESV (reference sequence). The DNA of the CDR3 is TGTGCCAGCAGCGCGAGACAGGGGGCGCGTGATGAGCAGTTCTTC. Translating it yields CASSARQGARDEQFF.

The chain employs TRBV2 and TRBJ2-5, with TRBD2 matching 8 bases. The length of the CDR3 is 15 residues. Per germline, CDR1 SNHLY and CDR2 FYNNEI. The ends lost 5 bases at V and 9 bases at J; junction bases unmatched: 14. CDR3 in amino acids: CASSREGLTRSSQYF. DNA of the CDR3: TGTGCCAGCAGTCGGGAGGGGCTTACTCGGAGTTCCCAGTACTTC.

This chain uses TRBV2 with TRBJ2-7, with a possible D match to TRBD2 (6 bases). Trimming removed 4 bases at V and 9 bases at J, with 13 bases between. CDR1 and CDR2 from the germline V gene are SNHLY and FYNNEI. This CDR3 has 12 residues. CDR3 sequence: CASSGRVPRQYF. The CDR3 DNA follows: TGTGCCAGCAGTGGGAGGGTTCCGCGGCAGTACTTC.

V is TRBV6-5 and J is TRBJ2-7, with a tentative D call TRBD1 (5 bases). Germline V gives CDR1 MNHEY, CDR2 SVGAGI. This CDR3 contains 14 residues. V was cut by 5 bases and J by 1 base, with 12 bases left in between. The CDR3 loop is CASSPSQGSYEQYF. The CDR3 coding sequence is TGTGCCAGCAGTCCCTCGCAGGGTTCCTACGAGCAGTACTTC.